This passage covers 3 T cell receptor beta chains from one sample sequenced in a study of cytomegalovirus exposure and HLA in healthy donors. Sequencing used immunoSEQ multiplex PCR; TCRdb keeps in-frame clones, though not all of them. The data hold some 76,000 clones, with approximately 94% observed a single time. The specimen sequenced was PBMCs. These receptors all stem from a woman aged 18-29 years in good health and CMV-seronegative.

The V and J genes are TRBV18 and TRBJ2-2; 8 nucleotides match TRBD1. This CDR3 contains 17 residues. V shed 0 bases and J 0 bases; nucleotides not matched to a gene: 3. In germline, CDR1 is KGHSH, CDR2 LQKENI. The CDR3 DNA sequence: TGTGCCAGCTCACCACCGAGGGGACAGGCGAACACCGGGGAGCTGTTTTTT. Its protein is CASSPPRGQANTGELFF.

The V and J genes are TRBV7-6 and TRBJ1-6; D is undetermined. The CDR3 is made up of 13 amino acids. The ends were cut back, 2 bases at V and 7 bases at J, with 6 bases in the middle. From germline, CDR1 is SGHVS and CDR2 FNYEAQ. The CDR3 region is CASSLQENSPLHF. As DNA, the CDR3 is TGTGCCAGCAGCTTACAGGAAAATTCACCCCTCCACTTT.

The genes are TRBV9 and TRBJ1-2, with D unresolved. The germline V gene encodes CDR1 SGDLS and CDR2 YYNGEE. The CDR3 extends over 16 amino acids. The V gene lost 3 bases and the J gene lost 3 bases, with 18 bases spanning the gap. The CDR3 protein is CASSGDRRTDYYGYTF. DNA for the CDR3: TGTGCCAGCAGCGGAGATCGCAGGACGGACTACTATGGCTACACCTTC.